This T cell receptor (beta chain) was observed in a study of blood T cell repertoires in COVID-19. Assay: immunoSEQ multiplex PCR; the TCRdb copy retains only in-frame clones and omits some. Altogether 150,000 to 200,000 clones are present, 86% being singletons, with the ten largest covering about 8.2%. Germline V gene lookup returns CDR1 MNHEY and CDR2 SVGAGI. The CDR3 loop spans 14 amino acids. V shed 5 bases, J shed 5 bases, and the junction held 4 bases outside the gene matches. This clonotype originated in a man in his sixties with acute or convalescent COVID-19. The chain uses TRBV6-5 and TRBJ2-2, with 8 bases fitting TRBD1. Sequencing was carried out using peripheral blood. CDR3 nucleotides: TGTGCCAGCAGTCTCACAGGGGGTACCGGGGAGCTGTTTTTT. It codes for CASSLTGGTGELFF.